Following are 27 T cell receptor beta chains from one sample sequenced in a study of T cell changes during pregnancy in multiple sclerosis. This table comes from immunoSEQ multiplex PCR, and its TCRdb copy is limited to in-frame clones, with some not included. This sample has more than 15,000 clones; around 90% occur once, and the top ten carry approximately 1.3%. The starting material was CD4+ T cells from peripheral blood mononuclear cells, obtained in the first trimester of pregnancy. The source of these receptors is a female donor in good health, enrolled as a control in a pregnancy study.

The chain employs TRBV5-6 and TRBJ2-5; D perhaps matches TRBD1 (5 bases). The CDR3 extends over 12 amino acids. CDR1 is SGHDT, CDR2 YYEEEE, per germline. Trimming left V 1 base short and J 4 bases short, with 5 bases between. The chain's CDR3 is CASSLRGETQYF. DNA of the CDR3: TGTGCCAGCAGCTTGAGGGGAGAGACCCAGTACTTC.

This chain links TRBV10-3 with TRBJ2-7, with 11 bases aligning to TRBD1. Trimming cost V 5 bases and J 1 base; bases outside gene matches: 10. This CDR3 is 17 amino acids long. CDR1 is ENHRY, CDR2 SYGVKD, per germline. The CDR3 DNA reads as TGTGCCATCAGTACCCGGACAGGGGGCGAGGGGTCCTACGAGCAGTACTTC. Its protein is CAISTRTGGEGSYEQYF.

DNA for the CDR3: TGTGCCTGGAACCCGACAGGTTCGACCCCCGAGCAGTACTTC. It codes for CAWNPTGSTPEQYF. The chain recombines TRBV30 with TRBJ2-7, with a tentative D call TRBD1 (6 bases). Germline CDR1 reads GTSNPN; CDR2 reads SVGIG (reference sequence). V was clipped by 4 bases and J by 6 bases, with 19 bases between them. The CDR3 is made up of 14 amino acids.

This chain links TRBV7-9 with TRBJ2-7; 10 nucleotides agree with TRBD1. The V gene's germline CDR1 is SEHNR and CDR2 FQNEAQ (reference sequence). With V trimmed by 4 bases and J by 2 bases, 5 bases remained unmatched. The length of the CDR3 is 15 residues. CDR3 in DNA: TGTGCCAGCAGCTCTACCGGGACAGGGGCCTACGAGCAGTACTTC. This translates into CASSSTGTGAYEQYF.

The rearrangement joins TRBV30 to TRBJ2-1; 11 nucleotides match TRBD2. The CDR3 consists of 15 residues. Germline CDR1 reads GTSNPN; CDR2 reads SVGIG (reference sequence). The J segment lost 6 bases and the V segment lost 4 bases, leaving 8 bases of the junction unmatched. The CDR3 DNA is TGTGCCTGGACCATAGCGGGGGGGCCTTTCAATGAGCAGTTCTTC. Protein sequence: CAWTIAGGPFNEQFF.

This clone has only one observation. The rearrangement uses TRBV4-2 and TRBJ1-5; 8 positions match TRBD1. Trimming at V came to 1 base and at J to 10 bases, leaving 6 bases not matched to a gene. This CDR3 is built from 14 residues. CDR1 is LGHNA and CDR2 is YNFKEQ in the germline V gene. This CDR3 is CASSQGQGKDPQHF. The CDR3 coding sequence is TGTGCCAGCAGCCAAGGACAGGGGAAGGATCCCCAGCATTTT.

The chain employs TRBV4-3 and TRBJ1-2; D is ambiguous. Trimming shortened V by 4 bases and J by 4 bases, and 10 bases separated the two germline ends. The germline V gene has CDR1 LGHNA and CDR2 YSLEER. The CDR3 covers 13 residues. The CDR3 loop is CASSPVTSYGYTF. DNA of the CDR3: TGCGCCAGCAGCCCAGTCACCAGCTATGGCTACACCTTC.

This clone is a singleton in its sample. The gene calls are TRBV19 and TRBJ1-2; 7 positions agree with TRBD1. The junction had 1 base not matched to a gene; V was cut back by 3 bases and J by 0 bases. The CDR3 is 14 amino acids. The V gene's germline CDR1 is LNHDA and CDR2 SQIVND (reference sequence). CDR3 coding DNA: TGTGCCAGTAGTATGGACAGGACTAACTATGGCTACACCTTC. This translates into CASSMDRTNYGYTF.

J is TRBJ1-1 and V is TRBV30; the match to TRBD1 covers 7 bases. The CDR3 totals 14 residues. Germline V CDR1 and CDR2: GTSNPN, SVGIG (reference sequence). V was clipped by 5 bases and J by 4 bases; unmatched bases: 10. The CDR3 loop reads CAWRRQGGSTEAFF. The CDR3 nucleotides read TGTGCCTGGCGAAGACAGGGAGGAAGCACTGAAGCTTTCTTT.

The gene calls are TRBV11-3 and TRBJ2-7, with D unclear. The CDR3 extends over 16 amino acids. The V end lost 2 bases, the J end lost 0 bases, and 14 bases lay between the germline ends. CDR1 is SGHNT, CDR2 YENEEA, per germline. CDR3 nucleotide sequence: TGTGCCAGCAGCTTAAGACTCGCCGCGAGCTCCTACGAGCAGTACTTC. This gives the protein CASSLRLAASSYEQYF.

The chain couples TRBV9 to TRBJ1-5; TRBD1 might be the D (5 bases). Germline lookup yields CDR1 SGDLS and CDR2 YYNGEE. This CDR3 has 15 amino acids. Trimming shortened V by 0 bases and J by 0 bases, and 7 bases separated the two germline ends. The CDR3 sequence: CASSVEGDSNQPQHF. The CDR3 region has the DNA TGTGCCAGCAGCGTAGAAGGGGATAGCAATCAGCCCCAGCATTTT.

J is TRBJ1-1 and V is TRBV2; the D gene is possibly TRBD1 (6 bases). The CDR3 is 12 amino acids. V lost 6 bases, J lost 7 bases, and 12 bases lay in between. Germline CDR1 is SNHLY and CDR2 is FYNNEI. As DNA, the CDR3 is TGTGCCAGCAGGGCCGACAGGAGTGAAGCTTTCTTT. This encodes CASRADRSEAFF.

The J gene is TRBJ2-2, the V gene TRBV5-4, with 11 positions matching TRBD1. Germline values: CDR1 SGHNT, CDR2 YYREEE (reference sequence). J gave up 5 bases and V 4 bases, and 10 bases lay outside the gene matches. The CDR3 extends over 17 amino acids. The CDR3, as DNA: TGTGCCAGCAGCCTACCGGGACAGGGGGTTATTACCGGGGAGCTGTTTTTT. It translates to CASSLPGQGVITGELFF. The whole variable domain, filled in from reference TRBV5-4 and TRBJ2-2, reads ETGVTQSPTHLIKTRGQQVTLRCSSQSGHNTVSWYQQALGQGPQFIFQYYREEENGRGNFPPRFSGLQFPNYSSELNVNALELDDSALYLCASSLPGQGVITGELFFGEGSRLTVL.

The CDR3 DNA is TGTGCCAGCAGCTTAGGGTCGGCTAGCGGTTCCTACGAGCAGTACTTC. The encoded protein is CASSLGSASGSYEQYF. The chain combines TRBV11-3 with TRBJ2-7, with 7 bases lining up with TRBD2. This CDR3 contains 16 residues. Germline V gene sequence: CDR1 SGHNT, CDR2 YENEEA. J gave up 1 base and V 1 base, and 7 bases lay outside the gene matches.

CDR3 coding DNA: TGTGCCAGCAGCTTAGGGACAAGCTATAGCAATCAGCCCCAGCATTTT. Translated: CASSLGTSYSNQPQHF. J is TRBJ1-5 and V is TRBV7-2, with D tentatively TRBD1 (5 bases). Germline values: CDR1 SGHTA, CDR2 FQGNSA. CDR3 length: 16 residues. Between the trimmed V and J ends, which lost 1 base and 0 bases, there was a span of 10 bases.

This clone was seen a single time. The chain uses TRBV9 and TRBJ2-3, with 7 positions matching TRBD2. The CDR3 loop spans 18 amino acids. CDR1 SGDLS and CDR2 YYNGEE come from the germline V gene. Unmatched junction bases numbered 10, after V lost 0 bases and J lost 0 bases. The DNA of the CDR3 is TGTGCCAGCAGCGTAGAAACTCCCGGGGGGACTAGCACAGATACGCAGTATTTT. Translating gives CASSVETPGGTSTDTQYF. The entire variable domain, with the rest obtained from reference TRBV9 and TRBJ2-3, is as follows: DSGVTQTPKHLITATGQRVTLRCSPRSGDLSVYWYQQSLDQGLQFLIQYYNGEERAKGNILERFSAQQFPDLHSELNLSSLELGDSALYFCASSVETPGGTSTDTQYFGPGTRLTVL.

In this sample, this clone turned up once. This CDR3 is CASSYSKGRGLVWTF. DNA for the CDR3: TGTGCCAGCAGTTACTCGAAGGGCAGGGGGCTCGTATGGACCTTC. The chain employs TRBV6-5 and TRBJ1-2, with TRBD1 identical over 8 bases. Germline assignment: CDR1 MNHEY and CDR2 SVGAGI. The CDR3 is 15 residues long. After removal of 0 bases from V and 14 bases from J, the junction contained 14 bases not matched to a gene.

This sequence joins TRBV2 and TRBJ1-2, with TRBD1 matching 9 bases. This CDR3 has 14 residues. Germline V gene sequence: CDR1 SNHLY, CDR2 FYNNEI. J lost 1 base, V lost 4 bases, and 1 base had no gene match. As DNA, the CDR3 is TGTGCCAGCAGTGGGGGACAGGGTAACTATGGCTACACCTTC. It encodes CASSGGQGNYGYTF.

V usage is TRBV7-9 and J usage is TRBJ1-1, with D possibly TRBD1 on 5 matching bases. The CDR3 has 13 residues. Germline CDR1 is SEHNR and CDR2 is FQNEAQ (reference sequence). V was cut by 5 bases and J by 1 base, with 8 bases left in between. The CDR3 here is CASSVDTNTEAFF. The CDR3 nucleotides read TGTGCCAGCAGCGTGGACACGAACACTGAAGCTTTCTTT. The entire variable domain, with the rest obtained from reference TRBV7-9 and TRBJ1-1, is as follows: DTGVSQNPRHKITKRGQNVTFRCDPISEHNRLYWYRQTLGQGPEFLTYFQNEAQLEKSRLLSDRFSAERPKGSFSTLEIQRTEQGDSAMYLCASSVDTNTEAFFGQGTRLTVV.

The rearrangement links TRBV18 to TRBJ2-3; 9 bases align to TRBD1. Germline-derived CDR1 and CDR2 are KGHSH and LQKENI. The CDR3 is made up of 15 amino acids. Germline trimming cut 3 bases from V and 6 bases from J; bases unmatched to any gene: 7. CDR3 sequence reads: CASSPLQGAVDTQYF. CDR3 nucleotide sequence: TGTGCCAGCTCACCCCTACAGGGGGCAGTGGATACGCAGTATTTT.

The chain joins TRBV19 to TRBJ2-7, with 8 bases identical to TRBD2. Germline V lookup: CDR1 LNHDA, CDR2 SQIVND (reference sequence). CDR3 size: 13 residues. After removal of 10 bases from V and 5 bases from J, the junction contained 10 bases not matched to a gene. For the CDR3, the DNA is TGTGCCACCGGCGGGACTAGAATCGACGAGCAGTACTTC. This gives the protein CATGGTRIDEQYF.

This chain joins TRBV20-1 and TRBJ2-1, with D possibly matching TRBD2 (5 bases). Between the trimmed V and J ends, which lost 4 bases and 6 bases, there was a span of 7 bases. CDR3 length: 11 residues. Germline CDR1 reads DFQATT; CDR2 reads SNEGSKA (reference sequence). DNA of the CDR3: TGCAGTGCTAAAAGCGGCAATGAGCAGTTCTTC. Translating it yields CSAKSGNEQFF.

The rearrangement joins TRBV27 to TRBJ2-1; tentative D call: TRBD1 (7 bases). The CDR3 sequence is 15 residues long. V was cut by 7 bases and J by 8 bases, with 21 bases left in between. Looked up from germline, CDR1 is MNHEY and CDR2 is SMNVEV (reference sequence). The CDR3 sequence: CASTTGDSGSHEQFF. CDR3 in DNA: TGTGCCAGCACAACGGGGGACAGCGGGTCCCATGAGCAGTTCTTC.

This chain joins TRBV7-8 and TRBJ2-7, with D perhaps TRBD1 (5 bases). V was shortened by 5 bases and J by 2 bases, with 16 bases between the two germline ends. This CDR3 is 15 amino acids long. CDR1 and CDR2 (germline): SGHVS, FQNEAQ. CDR3 coding DNA: TGTGCCAGCAGCCTTAAAGGTCAGGGCCCCTACGAGCAGTACTTC. Translating it yields CASSLKGQGPYEQYF.

This clone was seen only a few times. This same CDR3 is encoded by further DNA sequences in the sample. The V gene is TRBV29-1, the J gene TRBJ1-1, with 8 bases identical to TRBD1. The germline CDR1 and CDR2 sequences are SQVTM and ANQGSEA. Trimming took 6 bases from V and 1 from J; bases not matched to a gene: 1. This CDR3 is 12 amino acids long. The CDR3 nucleotides are TGCAGCGTAGGACAGGGGAACACTGAAGCTTTCTTT. It yields the protein CSVGQGNTEAFF.

This clone appeared a single time. The chain recombines TRBV5-1 with TRBJ1-5, with TRBD1 matching over 9 bases. The length of the CDR3 is 15 residues. Per the germline V gene, CDR1 is SGHRS and CDR2 is YFSETQ. With V trimmed by 0 bases and J by 5 bases, 3 bases remained unmatched. CDR3 in amino acids: CASSLGTGDHQPQHF. The DNA of the CDR3 is TGCGCCAGCAGCTTGGGGACAGGGGATCATCAGCCCCAGCATTTT.

This clone was counted once. The chain combines TRBV6-6 with TRBJ2-5; TRBD1 agrees at 9 bases. Per germline, CDR1 MNHNY and CDR2 SVGAGI (reference sequence). V lost 2 bases, J lost 0 bases, and 4 bases stayed unmatched. CDR3 length equals 16 residues. The DNA for the CDR3 is TGTGCCAGCAGTTACATACAGGGGGCCTACCAAGAGACCCAGTACTTC. As protein: CASSYIQGAYQETQYF.